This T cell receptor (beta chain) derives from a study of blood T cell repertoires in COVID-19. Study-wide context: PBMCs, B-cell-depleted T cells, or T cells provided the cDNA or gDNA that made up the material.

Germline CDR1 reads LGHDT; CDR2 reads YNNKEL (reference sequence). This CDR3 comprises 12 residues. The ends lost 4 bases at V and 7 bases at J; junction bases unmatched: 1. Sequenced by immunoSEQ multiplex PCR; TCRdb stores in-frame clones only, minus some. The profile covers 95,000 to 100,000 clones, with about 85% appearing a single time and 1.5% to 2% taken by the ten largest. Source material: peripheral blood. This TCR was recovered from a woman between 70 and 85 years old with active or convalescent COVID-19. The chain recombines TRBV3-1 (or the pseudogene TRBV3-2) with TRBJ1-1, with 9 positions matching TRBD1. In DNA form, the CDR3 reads TGTGCCAGCAGCCGACAGGGGGGTGAAGCTTTCTTT. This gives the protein CASSRQGGEAFF.